Sequencing of this TCR beta chain was carried out in a study of OX40 agonist ivuxolimab in advanced cancers. Study-wide context: Ivuxolimab was administered intravenously to patients at 0.01 to 10 mg/kg every 2 weeks. Males comprised around four fifths of the group, whose mean age was roughly 64 years (range roughly 20 to 90).

This clone has only one observation. Generated by immunoSEQ multiplex PCR, the TCRdb table keeps only in-frame clones and is missing some. The top ten clones hold roughly 9.2% of a sample with roughly 69,000 clones, 84% of them seen once. Germline values: CDR1 SNHLY, CDR2 FYNNEI. The CDR3 runs 13 residues. V was clipped by 3 bases and J by 6 bases, with 8 bases between them. The V and J genes are TRBV2 and TRBJ2-2; unclear D gene. The sequencing here drew on CD4+ or CD8+ T cells sorted from blood, taken in a trial of the OX40 agonist ivuxolimab. The receptor's source is an adult with an advanced solid tumor such as melanoma, head and neck, liver or kidney cancer. CDR3 bases: TGTGCCAGCAGTGATAGGGTGTCCGGGGAGCTGTTTTTT. It specifies CASSDRVSGELFF.